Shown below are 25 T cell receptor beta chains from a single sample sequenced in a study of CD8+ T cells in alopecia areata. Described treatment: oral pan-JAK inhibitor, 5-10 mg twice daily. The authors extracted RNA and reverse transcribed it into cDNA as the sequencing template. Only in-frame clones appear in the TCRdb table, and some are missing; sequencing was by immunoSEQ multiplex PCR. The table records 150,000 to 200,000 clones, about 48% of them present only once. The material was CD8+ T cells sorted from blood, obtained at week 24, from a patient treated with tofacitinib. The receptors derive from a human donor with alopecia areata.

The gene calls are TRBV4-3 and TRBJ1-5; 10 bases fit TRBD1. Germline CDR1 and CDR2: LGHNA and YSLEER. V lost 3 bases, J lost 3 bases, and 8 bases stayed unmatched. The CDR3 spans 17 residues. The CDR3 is CASSQTAGTGDNQPQHF. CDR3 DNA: TGCGCCAGCAGCCAGACAGCCGGGACAGGGGACAATCAGCCCCAGCATTTT.

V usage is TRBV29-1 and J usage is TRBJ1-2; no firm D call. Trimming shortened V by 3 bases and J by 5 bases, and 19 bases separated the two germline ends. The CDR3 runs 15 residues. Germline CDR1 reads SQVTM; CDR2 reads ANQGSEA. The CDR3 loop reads CSVDSGVDRGYGYTF. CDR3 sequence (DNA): TGCAGCGTTGACTCGGGAGTTGATAGAGGATATGGCTACACCTTC.

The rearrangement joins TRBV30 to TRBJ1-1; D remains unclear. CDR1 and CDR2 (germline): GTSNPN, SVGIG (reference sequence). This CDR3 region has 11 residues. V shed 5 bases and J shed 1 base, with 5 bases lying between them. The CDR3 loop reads CAWGKNTEAFF. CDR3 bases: TGTGCCTGGGGTAAGAACACTGAAGCTTTCTTT.

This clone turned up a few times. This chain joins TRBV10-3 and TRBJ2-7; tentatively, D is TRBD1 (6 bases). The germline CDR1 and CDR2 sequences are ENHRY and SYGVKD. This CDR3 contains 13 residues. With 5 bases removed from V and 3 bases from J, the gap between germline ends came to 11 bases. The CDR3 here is CAISIQGYYEQYF. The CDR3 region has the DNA TGTGCCATCAGTATACAGGGCTACTACGAGCAGTACTTC.

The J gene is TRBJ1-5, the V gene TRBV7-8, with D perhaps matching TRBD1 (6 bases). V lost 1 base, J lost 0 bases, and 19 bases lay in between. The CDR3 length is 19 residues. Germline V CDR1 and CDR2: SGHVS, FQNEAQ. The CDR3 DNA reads TGTGCCAGCAGCTTAGGTAGTTGGGGGCCGACTTATAGCAATCAGCCCCAGCATTTT. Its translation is CASSLGSWGPTYSNQPQHF.

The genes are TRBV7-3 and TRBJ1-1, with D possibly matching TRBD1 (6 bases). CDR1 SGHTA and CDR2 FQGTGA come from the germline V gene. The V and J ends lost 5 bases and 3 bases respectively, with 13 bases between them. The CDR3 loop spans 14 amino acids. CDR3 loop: CASSATGSDTEAFF. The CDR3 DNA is TGTGCCAGCAGCGCCACAGGGAGTGACACTGAAGCTTTCTTT.

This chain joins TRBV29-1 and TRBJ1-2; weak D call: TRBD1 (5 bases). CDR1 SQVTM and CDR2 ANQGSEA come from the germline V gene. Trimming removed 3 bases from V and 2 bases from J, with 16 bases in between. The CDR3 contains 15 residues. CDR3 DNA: TGCAGCGTTGAGGGACTAGGGTTTGAGAACTATGGCTACACCTTC. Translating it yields CSVEGLGFENYGYTF.

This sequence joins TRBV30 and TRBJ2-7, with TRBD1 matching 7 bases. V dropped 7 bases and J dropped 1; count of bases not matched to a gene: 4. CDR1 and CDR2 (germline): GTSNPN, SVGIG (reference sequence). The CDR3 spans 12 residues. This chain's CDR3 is CALMDRSYEQYF. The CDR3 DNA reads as TGTGCCTTAATGGACAGGTCCTACGAGCAGTACTTC.

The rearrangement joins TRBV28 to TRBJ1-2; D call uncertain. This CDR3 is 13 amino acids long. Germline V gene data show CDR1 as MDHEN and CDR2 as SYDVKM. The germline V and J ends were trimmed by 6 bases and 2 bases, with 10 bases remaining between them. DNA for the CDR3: TGTGCCAGCAGCTGGACTCGGAACTATGGCTACACCTTC. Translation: CASSWTRNYGYTF.

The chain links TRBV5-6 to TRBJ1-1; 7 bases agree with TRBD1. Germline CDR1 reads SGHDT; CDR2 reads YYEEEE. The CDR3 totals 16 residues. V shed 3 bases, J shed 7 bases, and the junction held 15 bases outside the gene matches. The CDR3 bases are TGTGCCAGCAGCTCCGAAGGGGACAGACGTGTGTATGAAGCTTTCTTT. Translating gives CASSSEGDRRVYEAFF. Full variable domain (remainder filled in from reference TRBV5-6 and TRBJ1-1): DAGVTQSPTHLIKTRGQQVTLRCSPKSGHDTVSWYQQALGQGPQFIFQYYEEEERQRGNFPDRFSGHQFPNYSSELNVNALLLGDSALYLCASSSEGDRRVYEAFFGQGTRLTVV.

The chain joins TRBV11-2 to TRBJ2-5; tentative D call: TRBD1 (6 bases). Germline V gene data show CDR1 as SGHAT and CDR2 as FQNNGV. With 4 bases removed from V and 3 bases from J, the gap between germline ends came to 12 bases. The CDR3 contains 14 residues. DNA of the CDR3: TGTGCCAGCAGCTCAAGGACAGCAAAAGAGACCCAGTACTTC. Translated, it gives CASSSRTAKETQYF.

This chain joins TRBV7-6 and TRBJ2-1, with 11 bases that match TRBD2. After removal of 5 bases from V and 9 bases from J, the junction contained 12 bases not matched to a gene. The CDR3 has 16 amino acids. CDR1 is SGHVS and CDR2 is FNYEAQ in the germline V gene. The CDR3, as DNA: TGTGCCAGCAGCCCCGGACTAGCGGGTCCACGGCGTGAGCAGTTCTTC. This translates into CASSPGLAGPRREQFF.

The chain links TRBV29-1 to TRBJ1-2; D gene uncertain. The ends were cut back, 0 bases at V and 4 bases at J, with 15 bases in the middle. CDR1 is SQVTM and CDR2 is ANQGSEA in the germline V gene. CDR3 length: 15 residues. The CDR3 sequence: CSVEDTAEELYGYTF. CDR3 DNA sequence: TGCAGCGTTGAAGACACCGCCGAGGAGCTCTATGGCTACACCTTC.

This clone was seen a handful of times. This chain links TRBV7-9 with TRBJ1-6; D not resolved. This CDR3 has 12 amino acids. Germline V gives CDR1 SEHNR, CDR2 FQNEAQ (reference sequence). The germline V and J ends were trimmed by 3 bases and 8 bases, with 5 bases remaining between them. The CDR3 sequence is CASSFGDSPLHF. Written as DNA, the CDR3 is TGTGCCAGCAGCTTCGGCGATTCACCCCTCCACTTT.

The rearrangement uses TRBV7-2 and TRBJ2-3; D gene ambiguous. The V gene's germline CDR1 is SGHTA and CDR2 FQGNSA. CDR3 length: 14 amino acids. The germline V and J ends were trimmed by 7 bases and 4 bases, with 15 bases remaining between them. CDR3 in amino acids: CASTVLPIPDTQYF. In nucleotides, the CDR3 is TGTGCCAGCACAGTACTCCCGATCCCAGATACGCAGTATTTT.

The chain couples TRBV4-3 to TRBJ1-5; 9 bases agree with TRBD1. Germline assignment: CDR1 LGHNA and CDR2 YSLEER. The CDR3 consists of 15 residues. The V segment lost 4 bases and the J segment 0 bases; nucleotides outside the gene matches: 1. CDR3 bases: TGCGCCAGCAGCCGGGACAGGGCTAGCAATCAGCCCCAGCATTTT. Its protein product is CASSRDRASNQPQHF.

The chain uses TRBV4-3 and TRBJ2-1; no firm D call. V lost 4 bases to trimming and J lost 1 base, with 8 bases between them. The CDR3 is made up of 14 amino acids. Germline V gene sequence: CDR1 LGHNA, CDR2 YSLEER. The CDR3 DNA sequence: TGCGCCAGCAGCCCAGGTAGTTCCTACAATGAGCAGTTCTTC. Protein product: CASSPGSSYNEQFF.

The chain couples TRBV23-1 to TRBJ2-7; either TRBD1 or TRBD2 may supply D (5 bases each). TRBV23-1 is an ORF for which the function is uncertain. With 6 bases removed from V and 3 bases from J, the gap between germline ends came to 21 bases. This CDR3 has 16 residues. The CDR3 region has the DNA TGCGCCAGCAGCCAAGAACATGGGACGGAAAACTACGAGCAGTACTTC. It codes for CASSQEHGTENYEQYF.

CDR3 nucleotides: TGCGCCAGCAGCCAACGTACTAGCGGGGTAGCAGATACGCAGTATTTT. Amino acid sequence: CASSQRTSGVADTQYF. The V call is TRBV4-3, the J call TRBJ2-3; 10 positions match TRBD2. Looked up from germline, CDR1 is LGHNA and CDR2 is YSLEER. This CDR3 comprises 16 residues. The junction had 6 bases not matched to a gene; V was cut back by 2 bases and J by 4 bases.

This CDR3 is CASSPSGTGFEQYF. The CDR3 DNA reads as TGTGCCAGCAGCCCCTCGGGGACAGGCTTCGAGCAGTACTTC. The gene calls are TRBV5-6 and TRBJ2-7; 8 positions match TRBD1. Germline-derived CDR1 and CDR2 are SGHDT and YYEEEE. The CDR3 has 14 amino acids. The junction had 9 bases not matched to a gene; V was cut back by 4 bases and J by 6 bases.

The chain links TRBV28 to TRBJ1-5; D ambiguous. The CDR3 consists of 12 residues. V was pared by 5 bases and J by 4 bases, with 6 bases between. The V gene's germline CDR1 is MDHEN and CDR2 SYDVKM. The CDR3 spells CASSQTNQPQHF. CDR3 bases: TGTGCCAGCAGTCAAACTAATCAGCCCCAGCATTTT.

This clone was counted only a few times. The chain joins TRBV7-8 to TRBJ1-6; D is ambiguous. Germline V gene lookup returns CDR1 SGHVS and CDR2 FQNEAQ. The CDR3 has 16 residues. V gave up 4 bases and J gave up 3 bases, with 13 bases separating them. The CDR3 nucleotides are TGTGCCAGCAGCTCAGCGGGGAGTTTCTATAATTCACCCCTCCACTTT. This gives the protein CASSSAGSFYNSPLHF. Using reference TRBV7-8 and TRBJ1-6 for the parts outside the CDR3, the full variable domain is GAGVSQSPRYKVAKRGQDVALRCDPISGHVSLFWYQQALGQGPEFLTYFQNEAQLDKSGLPSDRFFAERPEGSVSTLKIQRTQQEDSAVYLCASSSAGSFYNSPLHFGNGTRLTVT.

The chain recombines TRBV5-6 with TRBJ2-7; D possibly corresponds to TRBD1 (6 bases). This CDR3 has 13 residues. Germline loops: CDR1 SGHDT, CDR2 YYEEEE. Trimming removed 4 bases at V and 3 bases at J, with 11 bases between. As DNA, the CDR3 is TGTGCCAGCAGCGTAGGACAGATCTACGAGCAGTACTTC. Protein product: CASSVGQIYEQYF.

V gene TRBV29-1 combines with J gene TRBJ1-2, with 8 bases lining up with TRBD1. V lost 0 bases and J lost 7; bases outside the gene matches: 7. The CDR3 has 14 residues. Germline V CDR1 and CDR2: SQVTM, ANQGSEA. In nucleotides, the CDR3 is TGCAGCGTTGAAGATTCCAGGGGGCCGCGTGGCTACACCTTC. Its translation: CSVEDSRGPRGYTF. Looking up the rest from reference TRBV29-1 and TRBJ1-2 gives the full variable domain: SAVISQKPSRDICQRGTSLTIQCQVDSQVTMMFWYRQQPGQSLTLIATANQGSEATYESGFVIDKFPISRPNLTFSTLTVSNMSPEDSSIYLCSVEDSRGPRGYTFGSGTRLTVV.

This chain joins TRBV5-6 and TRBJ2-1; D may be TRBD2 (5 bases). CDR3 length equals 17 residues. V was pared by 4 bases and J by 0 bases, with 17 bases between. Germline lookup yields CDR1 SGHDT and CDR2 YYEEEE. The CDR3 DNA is TGTGCCAGCAGCCCTCAGACTACAAGACGCTCCTACAATGAGCAGTTCTTC. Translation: CASSPQTTRRSYNEQFF.